Described below is a single T cell receptor beta chain sequence and its context. This clone was counted a few times. Its antigen target is currently unknown. It has no much larger one-base neighbor in the sample; base qualities were not kept. The Qiagen DNeasy kit was used to extract genomic DNA from unsorted PBMCs and from the negatively selected CD4+ and CD8+ fractions. TCR beta CDR3 regions were subjected to amplification by immunoSEQ multiplex PCR with primers that anneal to V and J segments. A synthetic immune receptor repertoire was used to minimize amplification bias, and any remaining bias was removed computationally after sequencing. From the authors' description of their analysis: Custom Python scripts were used to quantify repertoire diversity as the Shannon entropy index. The unsorted, CD4+ and CD8+ repertoires were each analyzed separately, with the exception of combined analyses, where CD4+ and CD8+ sequences were merged in silico. A clone was considered expanded if an increase in frequency of at least 2-fold after treatment relative to C1D1 was found, and a pseudocount of 0.5 was applied to clones undetected at baseline. Singleton clones were defined as clones with 0 or 1 copy at C1D1, and non-singleton clones were defined as clones with 2 or more copies. By matching protein sequences in sorted samples from the same patient, clones expanded in unsorted samples were annotated as CD4+, CD8+ or unknown. Diversity changes from C1D1 to C4D1 were tested in paired samples using Wilcoxon tests. Held by TCRdb, this immuneACCESS table contains in-frame sequences only and omits some clones. Under half of the omission traces to an unresolved V gene where checked; the cause of the rest is unknown. V and J calls and clone size come straight from that table; D and trimming were deduced from the DNA. The sample table holds 15,000 to 20,000 clones, of which around 80% were seen once. The top ten constitute approximately 2.4% of the sample.

Including the terminal cysteine and phenylalanine, the CDR3 comprises 14 residues. Only the CDR3 region is kept as DNA, spanning 42 bases read in frame from base 1. According to the germline V gene, CDR1 reads MNHNS and CDR2 reads SASEGT. The germline V end is reduced by 3 bases and the J end by 9 bases; junction bases left unmatched: 5. This sample stems from a study of PD-1 blockade in classical Hodgkin lymphoma (dated by TCRdb to about 2020). A note on the overall study: Nivolumab dosing was 3 mg/kg intravenously every 2 weeks, continuing until either disease progression or unacceptable toxicity. The study used CyTOF and TCR beta sequencing to define a peripheral blood immune signature of response to PD-1 blockade in classical Hodgkin lymphoma. Broad study findings and their caveats: The study was restricted to a single clinical trial cohort, and the causes of repertoire differences, possibly disease activity or prior therapy, were left undefined. A significant rise by C4D1 was seen in CD4+ but not CD8+ TCR diversity (p=0.0027 vs p=0.16), with the rise being most apparent in complete responders (p=0.02). Baseline TCR diversity was reported as lower in newly diagnosed patients than in healthy donors, and lower still in relapsed/refractory patients. Diversity was lower in patients who began nivolumab less than 1 year after ASCT, so these patients were left out of later analyses to avoid confounding by immune reconstitution. Baseline diversity similar to that of newly diagnosed patients was observed in trial patients achieving complete response, whereas significantly lower diversity was observed in partial responders and progressors.

Interpreted using the paper, the time point label stands for: cycle 4 day 1 (C4D1), after about 6 weeks of nivolumab. Every trial patient had relapsed after autologous stem cell transplantation, and cohorts A, B and C differed in prior brentuximab vedotin exposure. Magnetic negative selection with a Miltenyi CD4+ T cell isolation kit was used to purify CD4+ T cells from thawed PBMCs. The trial cohort was composed of about 60 patients with relapsed/refractory classical Hodgkin lymphoma, for whom complete response, partial response or progressive disease was recorded as best overall response. Trial patients were treated with single-agent nivolumab in the multi-cohort phase II CheckMate 205 trial. An independent review committee assessed best overall response by applying the 2007 International Working Group response criteria. PBMCs from the trial were collected at three points: immediately before nivolumab initiation (C1D1), and during therapy at cycle 2 day 1 and cycle 4 day 1. After peripheral blood was drawn into 8 mL Vacutainer Cell Preparation Tubes, PBMCs were isolated by centrifugation and then cryopreserved. Purified CD4+ and CD8+ fractions were prepared only for cases with an additional available PBMC sample. Magnetically labelled cells were removed on LS columns in a quadroMACS separator, and the flow-through was retained as the purified fraction.

Sequencing used CD4+ T cells from blood, obtained before the fourth cycle of nivolumab. This TCR was recovered from a human donor with classical Hodgkin lymphoma. This chain is built from TRBV6-1 and TRBJ1-6, and 7 bases in between align with TRBD1. This receptor carries the CDR3 CASSERGRGSPLHF. In nucleotide form, the sequence is TGTGCCAGCAGTGAGAGGGGGCGAGGTTCACCCCTCCACTTT.